This T cell receptor beta chain was identified in a study of Ad26.COV2.S vaccination and SARS-CoV-2 variants. With 9 bases removed from V and 0 bases from J, the gap between germline ends came to 11 bases. Germline lookup yields CDR1 LGHNA and CDR2 YSLEER. The CDR3 contains 13 residues. Generated by immunoSEQ multiplex PCR, the TCRdb table keeps only in-frame clones and is missing some. The sample consists of a few hundred thousand clones, approximately 87% of them appearing once. Treatment of the sample: roughly 20 received Ad26.COV2.S at low or high dose, single or two shots; about 5 received placebo; per-sample allocation not given. Samples came from day 63 after the first vaccine or placebo injection.

The sample consisted of peripheral blood, taken in a trial of Ad26.COV2.S vaccine versus placebo. V usage is TRBV4-3 and J usage is TRBJ1-1, with a tentative D call TRBD1 (6 bases). This receptor was taken from a person aged 18 to 65 who received the Ad26.COV2.S COVID-19 vaccine or a placebo. CDR3 loop: CASRDKMNTEAFF. The CDR3 DNA is TGCGCCAGTCGGGACAAGATGAACACTGAAGCTTTCTTT.